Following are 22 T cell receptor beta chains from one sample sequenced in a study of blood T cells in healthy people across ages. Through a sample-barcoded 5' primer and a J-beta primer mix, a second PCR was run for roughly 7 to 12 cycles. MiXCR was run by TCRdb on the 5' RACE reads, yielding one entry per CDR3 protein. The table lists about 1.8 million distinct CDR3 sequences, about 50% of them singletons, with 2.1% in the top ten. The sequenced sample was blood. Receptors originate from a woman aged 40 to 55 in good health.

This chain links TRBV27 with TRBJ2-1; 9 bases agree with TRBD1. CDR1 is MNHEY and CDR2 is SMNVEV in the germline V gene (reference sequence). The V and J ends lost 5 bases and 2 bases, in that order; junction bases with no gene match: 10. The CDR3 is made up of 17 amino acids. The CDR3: CASSTNTGTGTYNEQFF. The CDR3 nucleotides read TGTGCCAGCAGTACCAACACCGGGACAGGGACCTACAATGAGCAGTTCTTC.

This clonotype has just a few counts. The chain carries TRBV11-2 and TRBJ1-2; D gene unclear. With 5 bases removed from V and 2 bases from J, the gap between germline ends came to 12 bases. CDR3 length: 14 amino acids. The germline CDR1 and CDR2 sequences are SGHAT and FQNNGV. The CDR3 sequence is CASSTRLANYGYTF. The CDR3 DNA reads TGTGCCAGCAGCACAAGATTAGCGAACTATGGCTACACCTTC. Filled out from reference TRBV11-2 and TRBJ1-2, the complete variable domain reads EAGVAQSPRYKIIEKRQSVAFWCNPISGHATLYWYQQILGQGPKLLIQFQNNGVVDDSQLPKDRFSAERLKGVDSTLKIQPAKLEDSAVYLCASSTRLANYGYTFGSGTRLTVV.

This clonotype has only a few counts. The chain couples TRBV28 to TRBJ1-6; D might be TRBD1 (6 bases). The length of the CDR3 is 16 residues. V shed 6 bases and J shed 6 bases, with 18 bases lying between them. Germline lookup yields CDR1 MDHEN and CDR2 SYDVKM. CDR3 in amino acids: CASRRGLGPRNSPLHF. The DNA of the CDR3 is TGTGCCAGCAGGAGGGGGTTGGGGCCTCGTAATTCACCCCTCCACTTT.

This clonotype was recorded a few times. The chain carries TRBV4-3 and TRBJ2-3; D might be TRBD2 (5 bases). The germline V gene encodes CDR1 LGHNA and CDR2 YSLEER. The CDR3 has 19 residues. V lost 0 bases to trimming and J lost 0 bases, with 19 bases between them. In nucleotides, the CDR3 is TGCGCCAGCAGCCAAGATTTCTTCGGGGTGCTCACTAGCACAGATACGCAGTATTTT. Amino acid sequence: CASSQDFFGVLTSTDTQYF.

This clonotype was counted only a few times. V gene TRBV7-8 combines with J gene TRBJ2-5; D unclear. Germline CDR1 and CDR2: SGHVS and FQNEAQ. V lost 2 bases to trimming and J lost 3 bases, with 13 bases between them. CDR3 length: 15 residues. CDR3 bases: TGTGCCAGCAGCTTATTTCGGCGGCAGGAAGAGACCCAGTACTTC. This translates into CASSLFRRQEETQYF.

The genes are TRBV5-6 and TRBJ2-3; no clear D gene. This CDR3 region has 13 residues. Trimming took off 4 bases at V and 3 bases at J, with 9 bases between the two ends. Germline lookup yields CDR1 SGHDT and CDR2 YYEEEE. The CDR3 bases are TGTGCCAGCAGCCCCGACTTGACAGATACGCAGTATTTT. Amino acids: CASSPDLTDTQYF.

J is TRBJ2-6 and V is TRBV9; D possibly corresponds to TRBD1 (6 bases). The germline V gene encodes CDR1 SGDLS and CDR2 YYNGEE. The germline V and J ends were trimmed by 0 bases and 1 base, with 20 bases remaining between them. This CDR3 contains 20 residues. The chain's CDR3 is CASSVGLATGPASGANVLTF. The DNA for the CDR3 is TGTGCCAGCAGCGTAGGTCTGGCGACAGGCCCAGCTTCTGGGGCCAACGTCCTGACTTTC. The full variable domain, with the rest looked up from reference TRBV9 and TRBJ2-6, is DSGVTQTPKHLITATGQRVTLRCSPRSGDLSVYWYQQSLDQGLQFLIQYYNGEERAKGNILERFSAQQFPDLHSELNLSSLELGDSALYFCASSVGLATGPASGANVLTFGAGSRLTVL.

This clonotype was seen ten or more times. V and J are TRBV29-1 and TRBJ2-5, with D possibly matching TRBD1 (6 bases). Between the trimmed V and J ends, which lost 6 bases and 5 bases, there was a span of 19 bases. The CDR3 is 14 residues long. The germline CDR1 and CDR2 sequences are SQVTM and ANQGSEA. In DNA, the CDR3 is TGCAGCGTATCAACTGGTGGGGGCCGGGAGACCCAGTACTTC. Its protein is CSVSTGGGRETQYF.

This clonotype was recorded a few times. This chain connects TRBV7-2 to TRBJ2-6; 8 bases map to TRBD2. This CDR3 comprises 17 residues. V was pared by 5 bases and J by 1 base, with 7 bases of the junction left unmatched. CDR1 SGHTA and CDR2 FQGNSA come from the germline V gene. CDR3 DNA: TGTGCCAGCAGCACCTTGGCGGGGGGTTCTGGGGCCAACGTCCTGACTTTC. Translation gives CASSTLAGGSGANVLTF.

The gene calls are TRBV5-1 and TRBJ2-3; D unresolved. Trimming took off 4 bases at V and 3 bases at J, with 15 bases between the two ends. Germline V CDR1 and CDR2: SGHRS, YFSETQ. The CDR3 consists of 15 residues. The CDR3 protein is CASSPRVQRTDTQYF. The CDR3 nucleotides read TGCGCCAGCAGCCCAAGGGTACAACGAACAGATACGCAGTATTTT.

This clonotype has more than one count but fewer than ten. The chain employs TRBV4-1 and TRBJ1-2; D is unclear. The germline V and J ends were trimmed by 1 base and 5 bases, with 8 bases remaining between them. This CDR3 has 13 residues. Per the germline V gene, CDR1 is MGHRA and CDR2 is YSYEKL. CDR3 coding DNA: TGCGCCAGCAGCCAAGCTAGTTTGTATGGCTACACCTTC. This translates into CASSQASLYGYTF.

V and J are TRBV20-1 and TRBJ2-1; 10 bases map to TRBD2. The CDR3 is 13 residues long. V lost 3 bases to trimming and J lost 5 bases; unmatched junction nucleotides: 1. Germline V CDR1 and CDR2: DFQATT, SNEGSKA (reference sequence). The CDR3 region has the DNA TGCAGTGCTAGGCTAGCGGGGGACAATGAGCAGTTCTTC. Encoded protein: CSARLAGDNEQFF.

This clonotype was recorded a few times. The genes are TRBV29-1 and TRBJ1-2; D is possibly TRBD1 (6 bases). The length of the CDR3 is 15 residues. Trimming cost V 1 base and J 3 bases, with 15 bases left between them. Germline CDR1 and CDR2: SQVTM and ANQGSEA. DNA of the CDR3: TGCAGCGTTGAAGGAGGTCGGGAGGGGGACTATGGCTACACCTTC. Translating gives CSVEGGREGDYGYTF.

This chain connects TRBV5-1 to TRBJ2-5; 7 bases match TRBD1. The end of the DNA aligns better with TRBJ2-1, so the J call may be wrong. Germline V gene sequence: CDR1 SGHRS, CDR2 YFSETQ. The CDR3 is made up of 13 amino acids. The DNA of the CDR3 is TGCGCCAGCAGCCGGGACAGAAAAGAGACCCAGTTCTTC. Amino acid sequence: CASSRDRKETQFF.

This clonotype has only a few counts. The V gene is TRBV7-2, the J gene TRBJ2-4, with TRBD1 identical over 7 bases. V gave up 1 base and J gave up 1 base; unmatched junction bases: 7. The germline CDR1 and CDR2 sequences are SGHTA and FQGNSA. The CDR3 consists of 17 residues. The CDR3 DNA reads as TGTGCCAGCAGCTTAGTATACAGGGGAGAGGCCAAAAACATTCAGTACTTC. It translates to CASSLVYRGEAKNIQYF.

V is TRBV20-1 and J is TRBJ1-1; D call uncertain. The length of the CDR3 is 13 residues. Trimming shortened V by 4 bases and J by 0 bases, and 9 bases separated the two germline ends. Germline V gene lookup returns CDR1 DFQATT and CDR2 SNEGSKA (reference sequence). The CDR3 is CSAKDYLNTEAFF. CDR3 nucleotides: TGCAGTGCTAAGGACTACTTGAACACTGAAGCTTTCTTT.

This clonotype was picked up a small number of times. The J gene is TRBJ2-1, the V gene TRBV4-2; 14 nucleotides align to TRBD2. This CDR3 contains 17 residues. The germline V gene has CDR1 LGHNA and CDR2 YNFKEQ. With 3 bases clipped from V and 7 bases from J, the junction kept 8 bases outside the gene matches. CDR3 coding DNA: TGTGCCAGCAGCCAGGTGACTAGCGGGGGGGCCGAGAATGAGCAGTTCTTC. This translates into CASSQVTSGGAENEQFF.

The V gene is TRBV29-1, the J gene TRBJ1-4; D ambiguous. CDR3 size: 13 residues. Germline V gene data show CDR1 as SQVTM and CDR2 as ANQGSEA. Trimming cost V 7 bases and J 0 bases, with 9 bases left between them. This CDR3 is CSAAWATNEKLFF. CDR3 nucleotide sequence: TGCAGCGCTGCGTGGGCAACTAATGAAAAACTGTTTTTT.

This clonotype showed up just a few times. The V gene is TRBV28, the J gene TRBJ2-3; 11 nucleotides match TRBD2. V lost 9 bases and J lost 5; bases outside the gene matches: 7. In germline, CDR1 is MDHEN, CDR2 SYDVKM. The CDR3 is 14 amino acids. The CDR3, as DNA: TGTGCCAGTTCGGGACTAGCGGTTGAAGATACGCAGTATTTT. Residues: CASSGLAVEDTQYF.

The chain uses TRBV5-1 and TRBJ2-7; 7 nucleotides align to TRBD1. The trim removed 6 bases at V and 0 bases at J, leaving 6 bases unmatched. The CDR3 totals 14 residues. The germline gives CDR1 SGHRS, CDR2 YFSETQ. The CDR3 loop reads CASTRDSSSYEQYF. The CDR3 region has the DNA TGCGCCAGCACCCGGGACAGCAGCTCCTACGAGCAGTACTTC.

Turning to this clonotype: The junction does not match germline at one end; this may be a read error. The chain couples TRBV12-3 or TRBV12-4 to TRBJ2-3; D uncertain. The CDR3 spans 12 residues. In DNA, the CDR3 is TGTGCCAGCAGATTAGTAGCCGATACGCAGTATTTT. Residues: CASRLVADTQYF.

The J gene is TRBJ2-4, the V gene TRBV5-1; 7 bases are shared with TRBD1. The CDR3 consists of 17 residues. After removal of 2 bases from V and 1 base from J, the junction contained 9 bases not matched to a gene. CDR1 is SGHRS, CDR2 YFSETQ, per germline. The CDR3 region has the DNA TGCGCCAGCAGCTTACTAAGACAGGGAAGCGCCAAAAACATTCAGTACTTC. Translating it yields CASSLLRQGSAKNIQYF.